The 10 T cell receptor beta chains below all came from one sample that was sequenced in a study of T cell repertoires in aging, cancer and after chemotherapy. Multiplex touch-down PCR with TRB-A/B primers amplified rearranged V-D-J TRB sequences. From the multiplex PCR reads, TCRdb called clonotypes with MiXCR, one entry per CDR3 protein. The sample yields 1,500 to 2,000 distinct CDR3 sequences, approximately 40% seen once. The template was genomic DNA from peripheral blood, not RNA. The sequencing input was blood. The receptor set was obtained from a human donor with a solid tumor.

This clonotype was recorded only once. The J gene is TRBJ2-5, the V gene TRBV7-9; 9 nucleotides match TRBD1. This CDR3 spans 14 amino acids. The V gene's germline CDR1 is SEHNR and CDR2 FQNEAQ (reference sequence). V lost 3 bases, J lost 7 bases, and 6 bases stayed unmatched. The CDR3 sequence: CASSLVQGAGTQYF. DNA of the CDR3: TGTGCCAGCAGCTTGGTACAGGGGGCAGGGACCCAGTACTTC.

Here the CDR3 reads CASSQEGRTSGGAVTDTQYF. The CDR3 DNA is TGCGCCAGCAGCCAAGAGGGAAGGACTAGCGGGGGGGCGGTTACAGATACGCAGTATTTT. The rearrangement uses TRBV4-1 and TRBJ2-3, with 15 bases lining up with TRBD2. Germline trimming cut 0 bases from V and 3 bases from J; bases unmatched to any gene: 10. CDR3 size: 20 residues. In germline, CDR1 is MGHRA, CDR2 YSYEKL.

This clonotype was recorded a few times. V is TRBV29-1 and J is TRBJ2-7; D is undetermined. Germline V gene lookup returns CDR1 SQVTM and CDR2 ANQGSEA. The CDR3 runs to 11 residues. Trimming removed 6 bases from V and 4 bases from J, with 10 bases in between. This CDR3 reads CSVGGKYEQYF. The CDR3 coding sequence is TGCAGCGTCGGCGGCAAGTACGAGCAGTACTTC.

This clonotype was seen a few times. V gene TRBV19 combines with J gene TRBJ1-6; no definite D call. The CDR3 runs to 14 residues. Germline values: CDR1 LNHDA, CDR2 SQIVND (reference sequence). V was pared by 3 bases and J by 10 bases, with 13 bases between. Here the CDR3 DNA reads TGTGCCAGTAGTATTTCGGGGTCTGGGTCACCCCTCCACTTT. Translated: CASSISGSGSPLHF.

This chain connects TRBV7-9 to TRBJ2-7; D remains unclear. Looked up from germline, CDR1 is SEHNR and CDR2 is FQNEAQ (reference sequence). V lost 5 bases to trimming and J lost 2 bases, with 13 bases between them. The CDR3 is made up of 14 amino acids. CDR3 in DNA: TGTGCCAGCAGCGGTGCTTTGAGACCCTACGAGCAGTACTTC. It yields the protein CASSGALRPYEQYF.

This clonotype was recorded once. The chain recombines TRBV7-2 with TRBJ2-6; maybe TRBD2 (5 bases). V shed 5 bases and J shed 0 bases, with 14 bases lying between them. The CDR3 extends over 17 amino acids. Germline CDR1 SGHTA, CDR2 FQGNSA. DNA of the CDR3: TGTGCCAGCAGCCCCAGAGGGCGTGGCTCTGGGGCCAACGTCCTGACTTTC. This encodes CASSPRGRGSGANVLTF. Using reference TRBV7-2 and TRBJ2-6 for the parts outside the CDR3, the full variable domain is GAGVSQSPSNKVTEKGKDVELRCDPISGHTALYWYRQSLGQGLEFLIYFQGNSAPDKSGLPSDRFSAERTGGSVSTLTIQRTQQEDSAVYLCASSPRGRGSGANVLTFGAGSRLTVL.

The chain joins TRBV20-1 to TRBJ1-6; D unresolved. Germline CDR1 and CDR2: DFQATT and SNEGSKA (reference sequence). This CDR3 is 12 amino acids long. V was shortened by 0 bases and J by 7 bases, with 4 bases between the two germline ends. The CDR3 is CSAREPNSPLHF. In DNA form, the CDR3 reads TGCAGTGCTAGAGAACCCAATTCACCCCTCCACTTT.

The chain uses TRBV19 and TRBJ2-7, with 8 bases lining up with TRBD1. Per germline, CDR1 LNHDA and CDR2 SQIVND (reference sequence). Trimming removed 6 bases from V and 1 base from J; junction bases left unmatched: 5. The CDR3 is made up of 14 amino acids. The CDR3 DNA reads TGTGCCAGTAGCCGAGACAGGGGATCCTACGAGCAGTACTTC. Its translation is CASSRDRGSYEQYF.

This chain joins TRBV20-1 and TRBJ2-7; the match to TRBD2 covers 10 bases. Germline CDR1 reads DFQATT; CDR2 reads SNEGSKA (reference sequence). V trimming: 4 bases; J trimming: 0 bases; junction bases outside the gene matches: 9. The CDR3 is made up of 16 amino acids. The CDR3 here is CSATGDGTSDSYEQYF. As DNA, the CDR3 is TGCAGTGCTACGGGAGACGGGACTAGCGACTCCTACGAGCAGTACTTC.

V gene TRBV30 combines with J gene TRBJ2-1; 8 nucleotides line up with TRBD2. J gave up 10 bases and V 5 bases, and 10 bases lay outside the gene matches. In germline, CDR1 is GTSNPN, CDR2 SVGIG (reference sequence). CDR3 size: 13 residues. The CDR3 loop reads CAWGLAGPGEQFF. The CDR3 coding sequence is TGTGCCTGGGGCCTAGCGGGCCCGGGGGAGCAGTTCTTC.